The rows below give T cell receptor beta chains drawn from one sample of a study of control samples from healthy donors and cancer patients. The protocol was immunoSEQ multiplex PCR, while the TCRdb copy is restricted to in-frame clones and leaves out a portion. The sample has about 160,000 clones; approximately 96% are singletons. The sequenced material came from blood. These receptors originate from a woman under 40 in good health. Both conserved end residues are part of each CDR3. The D gene is left open where the match is weak.

length	V	J	D	DNA	CDR3
15	TRBV23-1	TRBJ2-7	TRBD2	TGCGCCAGCAGTCACACTAGCGGGAGTAGGTACGAGCAGTACTTC	CASSHTSGSRYEQYF
11	TRBV28	TRBJ2-7	.	TGTGCCAGCAGTTTCCTTCGACAGCAGTACTTC	CASSFLRQQYF
12	TRBV27	TRBJ2-2	.	TGTGCCAGCAGTCCCTCGGCCGGGGAGCTGTTTTTT	CASSPSAGELFF
15	TRBV5-5	TRBJ2-7	.	TGTGCCAGCAGCTTGGCGAGTCAGAGCTCCTACGAGCAGTACTTC	CASSLASQSSYEQYF
12	TRBV21-1	TRBJ2-7	.	TGTGCCAGCAGTCCGGGGAGGGACGAGCAGTACTTC	CASSPGRDEQYF
13	TRBV3-1/TRBV3-2	TRBJ2-3	.	TGTGCCAGCAGCCAATCGTCGACAGATACGCAGTATTTT	CASSQSSTDTQYF
21	TRBV21-1	TRBJ2-3	.	TGTGCCAGCTCCCATGTGCTTATGAGTCCCCGCCGGAAAAAGAGCACAGATACGCAGTATTTT	CASSHVLMSPRRKKSTDTQYF
12	TRBV29-1	TRBJ1-1	.	TGCAGCCCGGTGCGTTCGAACACTGAAGCTTTCTTT	CSPVRSNTEAFF
14	TRBV6-5	TRBJ2-7	TRBD1	TGTGCCAGCAGGAACAGGGGCCTACTGTACGAGCAGTACTTC	CASRNRGLLYEQYF
14	TRBV5-1	TRBJ2-1	.	TGCGCCAGCAGCCTGGGACTTCTAAGGACCGAGCAGTTCTTC	CASSLGLLRTEQFF
14	TRBV18	TRBJ2-7	TRBD2	TGTGCCAGCTCACCACGGCGACTAGCCGACGAGCAGTACTTC	CASSPRRLADEQYF
13	TRBV6-2/TRBV6-3	TRBJ2-6	.	TGTGCCAGCAGTAGGTCCGGGGCCAACGTCCTGACTTTC	CASSRSGANVLTF
15	TRBV6-1	TRBJ1-5	.	TGTGCCAGCAGTGAACAGGCAGGGTACACTCAGCCCCAGCATTTT	CASSEQAGYTQPQHF
15	TRBV14	TRBJ2-7	TRBD1	TGTGCCAGCAGCCAAATGGGACAGGGGCCCTACGAGCAGTACTTC	CASSQMGQGPYEQYF
15	TRBV18	TRBJ2-7	TRBD1	TGTGCCAGCTCAGCCTGGGACAGGGGACCATACGAGCAGTACTTC	CASSAWDRGPYEQYF
12	TRBV5-6	TRBJ1-1	.	TGTGCCAGCAGCTTGGTTGGGGTACAGGCTTTCTTT	CASSLVGVQAFF
15	TRBV5-6	TRBJ1-5	TRBD1	TGTGCCAGCAGCCCTTGGCAGGGGGGCAATCAGCCCCAGCATTTT	CASSPWQGGNQPQHF
14	TRBV6-5	TRBJ1-6	.	TGTGCCAGGGAGCGAGGCCCCTATAATTCACCCCTCCACTTT	CARERGPYNSPLHF